A single sample gave rise to the 25 T cell receptor beta chains below, sequenced in a study of blood T cell repertoires in COVID-19. Measured with immunoSEQ multiplex PCR; TCRdb has only the in-frame clones, and not every one. The data hold around 130,000 clones, with around nine tenths observed a single time. Material: peripheral blood. The receptors here all came from a man aged 65 to 79 with active COVID-19.

The chain recombines TRBV6-5 with TRBJ2-2, with a possible D match to TRBD2 (6 bases). The CDR3 is 16 residues long. Germline-derived CDR1 and CDR2 are MNHEY and SVGAGI. Trimming removed 0 bases at V and 0 bases at J, with 8 bases between. The CDR3 bases are TGTGCCAGCAGTTACTCCGGGGGTCCGAACACCGGGGAGCTGTTTTTT. Its protein product is CASSYSGGPNTGELFF.

The V and J genes are TRBV7-2 and TRBJ2-7; TRBD2 aligns across 9 bases. V was pared by 3 bases and J by 2 bases, with 5 bases of the junction left unmatched. The CDR3 consists of 15 residues. The germline V gene encodes CDR1 SGHTA and CDR2 FQGNSA. CDR3 residues: CASSFTSGLTYEQYF. The DNA for the CDR3 is TGTGCCAGCAGCTTTACTAGCGGGCTAACCTACGAGCAGTACTTC.

This clone has a single count. The genes are TRBV29-1 and TRBJ1-2; the D gene is possibly TRBD1 (5 bases). This CDR3 is 16 amino acids long. V was cut by 6 bases and J by 0 bases, with 20 bases left in between. Germline lookup yields CDR1 SQVTM and CDR2 ANQGSEA. Here the CDR3 DNA reads TGCAGCGTACCCGCTCGGGAGGGGAGTACTAACTATGGCTACACCTTC. Translating it yields CSVPAREGSTNYGYTF.

In this sample, this clone turned up once. J is TRBJ2-7 and V is TRBV9; 7 bases map to TRBD1. The CDR3 sequence is 16 residues long. Per germline, CDR1 SGDLS and CDR2 YYNGEE. With V trimmed by 2 bases and J by 4 bases, 12 bases remained unmatched. CDR3 protein: CASSVGSGTEGYEQYF. CDR3 nucleotide sequence: TGTGCCAGCAGCGTCGGCTCTGGGACAGAAGGATACGAGCAGTACTTC.

CDR3 sequence (DNA): TGTGCCAGCAGTGACTGGTTAGCGGGGAATGAGCAGTTCTTC. It specifies CASSDWLAGNEQFF. This chain joins TRBV2 and TRBJ2-1; 8 bases are shared with TRBD2. The germline CDR1 and CDR2 sequences are SNHLY and FYNNEI. V shed 3 bases, J shed 7 bases, and the junction held 5 bases outside the gene matches. The CDR3 has 14 amino acids.

This clone was observed a single time. The rearrangement uses TRBV7-2 and TRBJ2-5; TRBD1 matches at 10 bases. This CDR3 has 15 amino acids. J gave up 4 bases and V 5 bases, and 7 bases lay outside the gene matches. Germline values: CDR1 SGHTA, CDR2 FQGNSA. In nucleotides, the CDR3 is TGTGCCAGCAGCACCGGACAGGGGGGATTAGAGACCCAGTACTTC. Translating it yields CASSTGQGGLETQYF.

The chain couples TRBV9 to TRBJ1-2; 9 bases are a match to TRBD1. Losses at the gene ends were 0 bases for V and 0 bases for J; bases not matched to a gene: 6. Germline V gene sequence: CDR1 SGDLS, CDR2 YYNGEE. This CDR3 is 17 amino acids long. CDR3 in DNA: TGTGCCAGCAGCGTAGGAGGGACAGGGAACCCTAACTATGGCTACACCTTC. Amino acids: CASSVGGTGNPNYGYTF.

This chain joins TRBV28 and TRBJ1-5; D may be TRBD1 (6 bases). Between the trimmed V and J ends, which lost 6 bases and 1 base, there was a span of 13 bases. The CDR3 totals 15 residues. Germline V gene sequence: CDR1 MDHEN, CDR2 SYDVKM. The CDR3 region has the DNA TGTGCCAGCAGCCCTCCAGGGGTAAGCAATCAGCCCCAGCATTTT. Protein sequence: CASSPPGVSNQPQHF. Combining the CDR3 with reference TRBV28 and TRBJ1-5 gives the whole variable domain DVKVTQSSRYLVKRTGEKVFLECVQDMDHENMFWYRQDPGLGLRLIYFSYDVKMKEKGDIPEGYSVSREKKERFSLILESASTNQTSMYLCASSPPGVSNQPQHFGDGTRLSIL.

V usage is TRBV19 and J usage is TRBJ2-3; 13 bases fit TRBD2. This CDR3 spans 16 amino acids. CDR1 is LNHDA, CDR2 SQIVND, per germline (reference sequence). The junction had 5 bases not matched to a gene; V was cut back by 5 bases and J by 3 bases. CDR3 residues: CASSLTTSGRTDTQYF. CDR3 DNA sequence: TGTGCCAGTAGTCTCACGACTAGCGGGAGGACAGATACGCAGTATTTT.

CDR3: CASSEAPTSGGPHEQYF. CDR3 bases: TGTGCCAGCAGTGAAGCCCCGACTAGCGGGGGACCCCACGAGCAGTACTTC. This chain links TRBV2 with TRBJ2-7; 12 bases agree with TRBD2. Germline V CDR1 and CDR2: SNHLY, FYNNEI. V lost 0 bases to trimming and J lost 5 bases; unmatched junction nucleotides: 8. The CDR3 contains 17 residues.

The rearrangement uses TRBV29-1 and TRBJ1-4; 9 bases map to TRBD1. Trimming removed 6 bases from V and 0 bases from J; junction bases left unmatched: 5. Germline-derived CDR1 and CDR2 are SQVTM and ANQGSEA. The CDR3 consists of 15 residues. CDR3 in DNA: TGCAGCGTCAAGGACAGGGGCGCAACTAATGAAAAACTGTTTTTT. This sequence encodes CSVKDRGATNEKLFF.

The rearrangement joins TRBV28 to TRBJ1-1; D gene uncertain. Germline V CDR1 and CDR2: MDHEN, SYDVKM. Trimming pared 8 bases from V and 1 base from J, leaving 14 bases between. The length of the CDR3 is 14 residues. The CDR3 here is CASGETIANTEAFF. CDR3 in DNA: TGTGCCAGCGGGGAGACAATTGCGAACACTGAAGCTTTCTTT.

The genes are TRBV27 and TRBJ2-7, with TRBD1 identical over 9 bases. CDR3 length: 15 amino acids. V dropped 4 bases and J dropped 7; count of bases not matched to a gene: 11. Per germline, CDR1 MNHEY and CDR2 SMNVEV (reference sequence). The CDR3 region has the DNA TGTGCCAGCAGTTACACGTCACAGGGGGCGGGAGAGCAGTACTTC. The encoded protein is CASSYTSQGAGEQYF.

The rearrangement uses TRBV10-3 and TRBJ1-1; 7 positions match TRBD1. J was trimmed by 2 bases and V by 11 bases; bases with no gene match: 8. This CDR3 region has 13 residues. The germline CDR1 and CDR2 sequences are ENHRY and SYGVKD. CDR3 nucleotide sequence: TGTGCCGTTGCCGGGACAGCTAACACTGAAGCTTTCTTT. Amino acids: CAVAGTANTEAFF.

The genes are TRBV28 and TRBJ1-6; no definite D call. Germline CDR1 MDHEN, CDR2 SYDVKM. Trimming shortened V by 5 bases and J by 10 bases, and 18 bases separated the two germline ends. The CDR3 sequence is 15 residues long. In DNA, the CDR3 is TGTGCCAGCAGTCCGCGGGCCCTCCGGGGATCACCCCTCCACTTT. Amino acids: CASSPRALRGSPLHF.

The chain uses TRBV5-1 and TRBJ2-7, with 9 bases fitting TRBD2. Per germline, CDR1 SGHRS and CDR2 YFSETQ. The CDR3 is 14 residues long. V was clipped by 7 bases and J by 2 bases; unmatched bases: 7. The CDR3 protein is CASRVAGGPYEQYF. CDR3 in DNA: TGCGCCAGCCGGGTGGCGGGAGGGCCCTACGAGCAGTACTTC.

This sequence joins TRBV4-3 and TRBJ2-7, with 7 bases fitting TRBD1. V shed 4 bases, J shed 4 bases, and the junction held 4 bases outside the gene matches. CDR3 length equals 13 residues. Germline V gives CDR1 LGHNA, CDR2 YSLEER. CDR3 protein: CASSLDREYEQYF. CDR3 sequence (DNA): TGCGCCAGCAGCCTCGACAGGGAATACGAGCAGTACTTC.

CDR3 region: CSVVRSEYEQYF. For the CDR3, the DNA is TGCAGCGTTGTTCGCAGTGAATACGAGCAGTACTTC. The rearrangement links TRBV29-1 to TRBJ2-7; the D is unclear. CDR1 SQVTM and CDR2 ANQGSEA come from the germline V gene. CDR3 length: 12 amino acids. With 4 bases removed from V and 4 bases from J, the gap between germline ends came to 11 bases.

The rearrangement uses TRBV11-3 and TRBJ2-7; D is perhaps TRBD1 (5 bases). The CDR3 spans 14 residues. From germline, CDR1 is SGHNT and CDR2 YENEEA. The ends were cut back, 3 bases at V and 4 bases at J, with 13 bases in the middle. The CDR3 loop is CASSFKTGIYEQYF. The CDR3 nucleotides read TGTGCCAGCAGCTTCAAAACAGGAATTTACGAGCAGTACTTC.

This chain joins TRBV19 and TRBJ2-5; 7 bases agree with TRBD1. The CDR3 is made up of 14 amino acids. Germline values: CDR1 LNHDA, CDR2 SQIVND (reference sequence). V was pared by 5 bases and J by 5 bases, with 8 bases of the junction left unmatched. In nucleotides, the CDR3 is TGTGCCAGTAGTTTCCGGACAGGCCTCGAGACCCAGTACTTC. Translating gives CASSFRTGLETQYF.

The CDR3 is CATSEAHRGHRADTQYF. The CDR3 DNA sequence: TGTGCCACCAGTGAGGCCCACAGGGGGCATCGGGCAGATACGCAGTATTTT. The chain joins TRBV24-1 to TRBJ2-3; 9 bases agree with TRBD1. Germline CDR1 is KGHDR and CDR2 is SFDVKD. The CDR3 is 17 residues long. The V segment lost 4 bases and the J segment 4 bases; nucleotides outside the gene matches: 11.

This clone came up a few times. J is TRBJ1-6 and V is TRBV3-1 (or the pseudogene TRBV3-2); D ambiguous. This CDR3 comprises 13 residues. The V gene lost 1 base and the J gene lost 9 bases, with 7 bases spanning the gap. Germline CDR1 is LGHDT and CDR2 is YNNKEL (reference sequence). CDR3 sequence (DNA): TGTGCCAGCAGCCAAGGGCAGCGTTCACCCCTCCACTTT. Residues: CASSQGQRSPLHF.

In this sample, this clone turned up once. For the CDR3, the DNA is TGTGCCAGCAGCCACAGGGCTGCACAAGTAGTGGATACGCAGTATTTT. Protein: CASSHRAAQVVDTQYF. The gene calls are TRBV7-9 and TRBJ2-3; perhaps TRBD1 as D (6 bases). CDR3 length: 16 amino acids. Germline V gives CDR1 SEHNR, CDR2 FQNEAQ (reference sequence). Trimming took off 5 bases at V and 6 bases at J, with 21 bases between the two ends.

The chain employs TRBV28 and TRBJ1-1; tentatively, D is TRBD1 (5 bases). The germline V and J ends were trimmed by 7 bases and 3 bases, with 15 bases remaining between them. The CDR3 extends over 14 amino acids. The germline CDR1 and CDR2 sequences are MDHEN and SYDVKM. CDR3 sequence: CASTYQGVDTEAFF. The DNA of the CDR3 is TGTGCCAGCACCTATCAGGGCGTGGACACTGAAGCTTTCTTT.

The J gene is TRBJ2-7, the V gene TRBV28, with 14 bases identical to TRBD2. This CDR3 contains 15 residues. The J segment lost 4 bases and the V segment lost 4 bases, leaving 3 bases of the junction unmatched. CDR1 is MDHEN, CDR2 SYDVKM, per germline. The CDR3 sequence: CASSSRTSGRYEQYF. The DNA of the CDR3 is TGTGCCAGCAGTTCTCGGACTAGCGGGAGGTACGAGCAGTACTTC.